This T cell receptor beta chain was retrieved from a study of shared clonotypes between healthy human individuals. General observations from the study: Among non-shared clonotypes, generation probabilities were lower than among those shared by all four donors.

This clone has just one count. Its antigen is still unknown. Each donor was a Caucasian adult residing in Nashville, Tennessee. The split of CD4+ cells yielded CD45RA+ naive and CD45RA-negative memory subsets. TCRdb's copy holds only in-frame clones and misses some; the assay was immunoSEQ multiplex PCR. The repertoire includes a few hundred thousand clones, around 97% of them detected once, and approximately 0.057% sits in the top ten. This receptor was taken from a woman aged 25 to 39 in good health. The material sequenced was naive CD4+ T cells sorted from blood. Subset noted: CD45RA+ positively selected.

CDR3 region: CASSQGMTGLNEKLFF. CDR3 nucleotide sequence: TGCGCCAGCAGCCAAGGGATGACAGGGCTAAATGAAAAACTGTTTTTT. The chain employs TRBV4-1 and TRBJ1-4; 7 nucleotides line up with TRBD1. The V gene's germline CDR1 is MGHRA and CDR2 YSYEKL. With V trimmed by 1 base and J by 5 bases, 7 bases remained unmatched. There are 16 residues in the CDR3.